The sequence of this T cell receptor (beta chain) was determined in a study of beta chain features in type 1 diabetes. With 4 bases removed from V and 8 bases from J, the gap between germline ends came to 17 bases. The CDR3 spans 14 residues. Germline loops: CDR1 SGHDN, CDR2 FVKESK. The entirety of the isolated RNA underwent reverse transcription, so expressed TCRB transcripts were sequenced. Clones were read by immunoSEQ multiplex PCR, and TCRdb kept only the in-frame ones, dropping some. The sample has 120,000 to 150,000 clones, about 13% seen once. Study-wide points: Lower insertion and higher deletion counts appeared at VDJ junctions in type 1 diabetes patients. Researchers report that Type 1 diabetes patients had moderately but significantly shorter TCRB CDR3s across all four CD4+ subsets.

A remark on this clone: The antigen is undetermined.

The sequence was obtained from a man aged 18 to 29 with type 1 diabetes. The specimen was central memory CD4+ T cells from blood. The chain carries TRBV14 and TRBJ1-2, with a tentative D call TRBD1 (6 bases). CDR3: CASSRQALSGGYTF. The CDR3, as DNA: TGTGCCAGCAGCCGACAGGCGCTGAGTGGGGGCTACACCTTC.